This T cell receptor beta chain emerged from a study of shared clonotypes between healthy human individuals. This clone was seen just once. Several immunoSEQ plates received, in even portions, the genomic DNA of each subset. Produced via immunoSEQ multiplex PCR; TCRdb's table is partial and in-frame only. The repertoire holds 1 million to 1.2 million clones, with roughly 77% as singletons. Donors were healthy HIV-negative adults without recently reported acute infections or vaccinations. The length of the CDR3 is 14 residues. Germline CDR1 and CDR2: GTSNPN and SVGIG (reference sequence). Sequencing was done on a sample of memory CD4+ T cells from PBMCs. As for subset: CD45RA-negative fraction. The TCR sequence derives from a man between 18 and 29 years old in good health. Some clones in this sample may be carry-over from other donors' samples. The chain links TRBV30 to TRBJ2-3, with TRBD2 as a possible D gene (5 bases). The CDR3 region has the DNA TGTGTCCTGAGGTTCGAGGGTTACACAGATACGCAGTATTTT. It encodes CVLRFEGYTDTQYF.